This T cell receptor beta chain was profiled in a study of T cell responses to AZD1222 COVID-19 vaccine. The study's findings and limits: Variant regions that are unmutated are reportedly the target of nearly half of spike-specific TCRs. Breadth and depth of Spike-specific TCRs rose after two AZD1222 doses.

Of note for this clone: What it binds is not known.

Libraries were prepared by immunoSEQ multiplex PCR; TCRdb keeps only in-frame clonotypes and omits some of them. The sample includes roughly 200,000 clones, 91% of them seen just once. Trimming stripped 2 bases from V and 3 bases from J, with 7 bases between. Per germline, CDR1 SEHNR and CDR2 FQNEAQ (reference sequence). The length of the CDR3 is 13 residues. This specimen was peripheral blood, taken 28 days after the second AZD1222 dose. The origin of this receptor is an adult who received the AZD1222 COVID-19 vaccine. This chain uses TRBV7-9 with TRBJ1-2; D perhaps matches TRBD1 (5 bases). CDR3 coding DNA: TGTGCCAGCAGCTTACGCAGGGACTATGGCTACACCTTC. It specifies CASSLRRDYGYTF.